This T cell receptor beta chain was recovered during a study of blood T cell repertoires in COVID-19. About the study: COVID-19 samples from acute and convalescent phases originated in the United States, Italy and Spain. T cells, B-cell-depleted T cells, or PBMCs supplied cDNA or gDNA.

Original data processing: Quantification of nucleated cells was approximated via reference gene primer amplification. TCRdb keeps only in-frame clones here, not all; method: immunoSEQ multiplex PCR. For V, J and clone size, that table is used; D and trimming come from the DNA. The sample holds under 150,000 clones, around 81% seen once. CDR1 is SGHTA, CDR2 FQGTGA, per germline. The CDR3 runs 14 residues. V gave up 5 bases and J gave up 2 bases, with 11 bases separating them. This clone was detected once. V is TRBV7-3 and J is TRBJ2-3; tentative D call: TRBD2 (5 bases). Sequencing input: peripheral blood. The clonotype originates from a man in his forties with active or convalescent COVID-19. The CDR3 nucleotides read TGTGCCAGCAGCCCTAATAGCGCCACAGATACGCAGTATTTT. Its protein product is CASSPNSATDTQYF. Combining the CDR3 with reference TRBV7-3 and TRBJ2-3 gives the whole variable domain GAGVSQTPSNKVTEKGKYVELRCDPISGHTALYWYRQSLGQGPEFLIYFQGTGAADDSGLPNDRFFAVRPEGSVSTLKIQRTERGDSAVYLCASSPNSATDTQYFGPGTRLTVL.